The TCR beta chain described here comes from a study of spatial heterogeneity in lung cancer. Study details: Tumor-region TCR transcript counts correlated strongly with a T cell module score from matched bulk RNA-seq. The study, taken as a whole, reports: Intratumoral expanded alpha and beta TCR counts were found to track tumor mutation counts.

With 3 bases removed from V and 9 bases from J, the gap between germline ends came to 15 bases. The germline CDR1 and CDR2 sequences are KGHSH and LQKENI. The CDR3 has 15 amino acids. In its sample, this clonotype was seen many times. Its antigen is currently unknown. From the 5' RACE reads, TCRdb called clonotypes with MiXCR, one entry per CDR3 protein. The sample carries around 15,000 distinct CDR3 sequences, under 7.5% recorded once. Documented time point: sample taken at primary tumor resection. Material for sequencing was whole RNA from tumor, nontumor lung or frozen PBMC, left unsorted. The sequence came from a female donor with early-stage non-small cell lung cancer. Sample: lung tumor tissue, taken at surgery. The chain combines TRBV18 with TRBJ1-6; the D gene is possibly TRBD1 (5 bases). As DNA, the CDR3 is TGTGCCAGCTCACCGATCCGGGACGGTATTTCACCCCTCCACTTT. Translated, it gives CASSPIRDGISPLHF.